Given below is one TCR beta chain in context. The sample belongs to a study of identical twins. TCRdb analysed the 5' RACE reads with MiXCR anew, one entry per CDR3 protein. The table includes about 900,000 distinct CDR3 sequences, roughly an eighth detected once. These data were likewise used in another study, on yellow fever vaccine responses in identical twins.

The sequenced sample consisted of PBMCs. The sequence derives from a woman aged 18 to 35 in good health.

For the CDR3, the DNA is TGTGCCAGCAAAGACCCGACAGGGACTTACGAGCAGTACTTC. This translates into CASKDPTGTYEQYF. J is TRBJ2-7 and V is TRBV27, with D maybe TRBD1 (7 bases). Germline V gene lookup returns CDR1 MNHEY and CDR2 SMNVEV (reference sequence). V dropped 7 bases and J dropped 4 bases, with 17 bases sitting between them. The CDR3 spans 14 residues.